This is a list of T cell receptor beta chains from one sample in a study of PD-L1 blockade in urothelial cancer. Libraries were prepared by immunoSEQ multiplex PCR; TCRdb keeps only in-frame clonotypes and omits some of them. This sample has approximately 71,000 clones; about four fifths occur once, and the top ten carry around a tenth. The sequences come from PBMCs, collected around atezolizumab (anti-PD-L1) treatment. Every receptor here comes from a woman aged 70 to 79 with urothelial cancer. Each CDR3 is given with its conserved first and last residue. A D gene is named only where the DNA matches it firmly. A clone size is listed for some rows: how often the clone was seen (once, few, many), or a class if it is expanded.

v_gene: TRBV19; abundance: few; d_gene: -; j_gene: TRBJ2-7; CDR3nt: TGTGCCAGTATGGTGCAGGCAGATTCTACCTACGAGCAGTACTTC; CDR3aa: CASMVQADSTYEQYF
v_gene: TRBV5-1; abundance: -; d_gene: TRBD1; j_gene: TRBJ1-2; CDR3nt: TGCGCCAGCAGCTTGGGGACAGGGAGAGGCTACACCTTC; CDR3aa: CASSLGTGRGYTF
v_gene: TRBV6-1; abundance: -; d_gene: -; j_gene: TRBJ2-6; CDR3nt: TGTGCCAGCAGTGGCGGGACAGCCGTCTCTGGGGCCAACGTCCTGACTTTC; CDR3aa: CASSGGTAVSGANVLTF
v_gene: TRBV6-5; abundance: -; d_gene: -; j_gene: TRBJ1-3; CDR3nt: TGTGCCAGCAGTTACTCGACGGGCTCTGGAAACACCATATATTTT; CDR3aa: CASSYSTGSGNTIYF
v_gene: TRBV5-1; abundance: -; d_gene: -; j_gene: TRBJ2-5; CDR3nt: TGCGCCAGCAGCCTCAAAGGCTGGGGACAAGAAGAGACCCAGTACTTC; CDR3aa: CASSLKGWGQEETQYF
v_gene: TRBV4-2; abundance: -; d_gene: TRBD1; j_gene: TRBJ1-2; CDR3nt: TGTGCCAGCAGCCAAGGACCGGACAGGCGATATGGCTACACCTTC; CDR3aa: CASSQGPDRRYGYTF
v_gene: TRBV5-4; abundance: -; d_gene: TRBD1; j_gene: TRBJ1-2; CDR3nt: TGTGCCAGCAGCTTGGGACAGGGGTTTGGCTACACCTTC; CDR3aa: CASSLGQGFGYTF
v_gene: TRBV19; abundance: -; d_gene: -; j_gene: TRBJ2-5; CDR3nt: TGTGCCAGTAGTGGGCTAGCCGTTGCCCAAGAGACCCAGTACTTC; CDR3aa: CASSGLAVAQETQYF
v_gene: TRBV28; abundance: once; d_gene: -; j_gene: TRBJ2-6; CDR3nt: TGTGCCAGCCGCGGCGCGCGGGCCAACGTCCTGACTTTC; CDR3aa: CASRGARANVLTF
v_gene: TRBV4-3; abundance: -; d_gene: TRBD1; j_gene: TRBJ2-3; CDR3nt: TGCGCCAGCAGCCAAGAAGGGACAGGAAAGGCAGATACGCAGTATTTT; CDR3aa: CASSQEGTGKADTQYF
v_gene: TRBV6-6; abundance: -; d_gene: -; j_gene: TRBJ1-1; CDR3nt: TGTGCCAGCAGTTACACATCGAACACTGAAGCTTTCTTT; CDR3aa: CASSYTSNTEAFF
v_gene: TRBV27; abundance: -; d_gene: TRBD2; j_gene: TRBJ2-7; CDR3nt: TGTGCCAGCAGTTCCTTAGCGGGAGCATCCTACGAGCAGTACTTC; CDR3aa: CASSSLAGASYEQYF
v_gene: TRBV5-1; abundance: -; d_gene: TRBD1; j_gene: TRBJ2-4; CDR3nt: TGCGCCAGCAGCAGCCTGGACAGGTCCTTTGGAAACATTCAGTACTTC; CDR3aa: CASSSLDRSFGNIQYF
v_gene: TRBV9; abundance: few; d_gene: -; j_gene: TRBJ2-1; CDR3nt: TGTGCCAGCAGCGTACGGGACTGGGACAATGAGCAGTTCTTC; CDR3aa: CASSVRDWDNEQFF
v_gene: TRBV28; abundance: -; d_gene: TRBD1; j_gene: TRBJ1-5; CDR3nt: TGTGCCAGCAGTCTTGGACAGGGTTACCGTCAGCCCCAGCATTTT; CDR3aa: CASSLGQGYRQPQHF
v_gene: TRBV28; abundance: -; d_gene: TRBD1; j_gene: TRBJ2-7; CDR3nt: TGTGCCAGCAGTCTAACCGGGACAGGGGTCTACGAGCAGTACTTC; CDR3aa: CASSLTGTGVYEQYF
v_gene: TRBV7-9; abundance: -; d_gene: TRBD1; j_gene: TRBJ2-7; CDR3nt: TGTGCCAGCAGCTCCCGGACAGGGGCCAACTACGAGCAGTACTTC; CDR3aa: CASSSRTGANYEQYF
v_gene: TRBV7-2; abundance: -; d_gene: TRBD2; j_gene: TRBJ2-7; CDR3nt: TGTGCCAGCAGCTTTCGAGCGGGGGGATCCTACGAGCAGTACTTC; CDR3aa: CASSFRAGGSYEQYF
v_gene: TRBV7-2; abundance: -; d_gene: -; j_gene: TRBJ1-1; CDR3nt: TGTGCCAGCAGCTTAGCTGGAACAGATCTTGAAGCTTTCTTT; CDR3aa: CASSLAGTDLEAFF
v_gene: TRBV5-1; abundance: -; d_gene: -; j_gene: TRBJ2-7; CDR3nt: TGCGCCAGCAGCTTGGACAGGGAGTTACACGAGCAGTACTTC; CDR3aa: CASSLDRELHEQYF
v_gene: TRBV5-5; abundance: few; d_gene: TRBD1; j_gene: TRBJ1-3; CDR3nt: TGTGCCAGCAGCTTGGTTATTATTCAGGGGGCAGCTGGAAACACCATATATTTT; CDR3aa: CASSLVIIQGAAGNTIYF
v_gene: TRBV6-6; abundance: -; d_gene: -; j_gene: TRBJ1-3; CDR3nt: TGTGCCAGCAGCCTCAACAGGGCCAGCGCTGGAAACACCATATATTTT; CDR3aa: CASSLNRASAGNTIYF
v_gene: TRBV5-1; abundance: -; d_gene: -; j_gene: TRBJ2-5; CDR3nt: TGCGCCAGCAGCTTGGCGGGGAAGCAAGAGACCCAGTACTTC; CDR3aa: CASSLAGKQETQYF
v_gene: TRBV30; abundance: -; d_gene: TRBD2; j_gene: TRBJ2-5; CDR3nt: TGTGCCCTTTTGGCTTGGCAGCGGGGGGGTAAAGAGACCCAGTACTTC; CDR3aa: CALLAWQRGGKETQYF
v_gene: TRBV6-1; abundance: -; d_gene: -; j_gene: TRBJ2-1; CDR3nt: TGTGCCAGCAGGCGGGCGGATGAGCAGTTCTTC; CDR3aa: CASRRADEQFF
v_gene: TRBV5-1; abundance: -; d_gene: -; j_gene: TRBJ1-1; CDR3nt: TGCGCCAGCAGCTTGGGACACTCCGGGGGGGCTGAAGCTTTCTTT; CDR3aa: CASSLGHSGGAEAFF